The 15 T cell receptor beta chains given below trace back to one sample, sequenced in a study of beta chain features in type 1 diabetes. Regarding the study as a whole: Type 1 diabetes patients had TCRB CDR3s that were shorter (moderately but significantly so) in all four CD4+ subsets.

The study reverse transcribed the entire isolated RNA, so it sequenced expressed TCRB transcripts. Some clones are missing from TCRdb's copy, which holds only in-frame ones; the method was immunoSEQ multiplex PCR. This sample has around 360,000 clones, with around an eighth found just once. The antigens these receptors bind are not known. The specimen was naive CD4+ T cells from blood. These receptors originate from a woman under 30 with type 1 diabetes.

This clone was found a few times. The genes are TRBV27 and TRBJ2-3; TRBD2 might be the D (6 bases). There are 16 residues in the CDR3. CDR1 and CDR2 (germline): MNHEY, SMNVEV (reference sequence). V was cut by 6 bases and J by 2 bases, with 18 bases left in between. The DNA for the CDR3 is TGTGCCAGCAGCCTAGGAGGGCGGACCTACACAGATACGCAGTATTTT. As protein: CASSLGGRTYTDTQYF.

This clone turned up a few times. This chain joins TRBV11-2 and TRBJ1-5; 7 bases match TRBD1. Germline V lookup: CDR1 SGHAT, CDR2 FQNNGV. V shed 3 bases, J shed 5 bases, and the junction held 4 bases outside the gene matches. The CDR3 length is 14 residues. CDR3 in DNA: TGTGCCAGCAGCTTTTCAGGACAGGATCAGCCCCAGCATTTT. This translates into CASSFSGQDQPQHF.

This clone was seen more than once but under ten times. The gene calls are TRBV7-2 and TRBJ2-3; D call uncertain. Trimming cost V 5 bases and J 2 bases, with 5 bases left between them. Germline V gene sequence: CDR1 SGHTA, CDR2 FQGNSA. This CDR3 comprises 12 residues. The CDR3, as DNA: TGTGCCAGCAGCCAGAACACAGATACGCAGTATTTT. It encodes CASSQNTDTQYF.

This sequence joins TRBV7-2 and TRBJ2-6; D gene unclear. The germline V and J ends were trimmed by 0 bases and 2 bases, with 8 bases remaining between them. This CDR3 is 16 amino acids long. Germline V CDR1 and CDR2: SGHTA, FQGNSA. The CDR3 bases are TGTGCCAGCAGCTTAGCGGTAGCAGCTGGGGCCAACGTCCTGACTTTC. This translates into CASSLAVAAGANVLTF.

This clone has just a few counts. The chain employs TRBV27 and TRBJ1-5, with TRBD1 matching over 7 bases. CDR3 size: 15 residues. J gave up 6 bases and V 8 bases, and 13 bases lay outside the gene matches. The V gene's germline CDR1 is MNHEY and CDR2 SMNVEV (reference sequence). CDR3 loop: CASSYRTGSGQPQHF. The CDR3 DNA reads as TGTGCCAGCTCATACCGGACAGGTTCCGGTCAGCCCCAGCATTTT.

The CDR3: CSVGRPGRYEQFF. The CDR3 nucleotides are TGCAGTGTCGGGAGGCCCGGGAGGTATGAGCAGTTCTTC. V is TRBV29-1 and J is TRBJ2-1, with 7 bases lining up with TRBD2. CDR1 is SQVTM, CDR2 ANQGSEA, per germline. The CDR3 extends over 13 amino acids.

This clone was picked up a small number of times. The chain employs TRBV9 and TRBJ1-1; TRBD1 agrees at 10 bases. Germline CDR1 reads SGDLS; CDR2 reads YYNGEE. J was trimmed by 13 bases and V by 3 bases; bases with no gene match: 9. CDR3 length: 13 amino acids. The CDR3 coding sequence is TGTGCCAGCAGCGCCCACGCCGGGACAGGGGTTTTCTTT. This sequence encodes CASSAHAGTGVFF.

This clone was recorded a few times. The chain links TRBV29-1 to TRBJ2-3, with D possibly being TRBD2 (5 bases). The CDR3 totals 17 residues. V dropped 8 bases and J dropped 0 bases, with 24 bases sitting between them. Germline V gene sequence: CDR1 SQVTM, CDR2 ANQGSEA. For the CDR3, the DNA is TGCAGCATCCACCCCCCCCTAGGGAGAAACAGCACAGATACGCAGTATTTT. Protein sequence: CSIHPPLGRNSTDTQYF.

The sample holds a few counts of this clone. This chain links TRBV12-5 with TRBJ1-1, with a tentative D call TRBD1 (6 bases). The V end lost 9 bases, the J end lost 5 bases, and 13 bases lay between the germline ends. CDR3 length: 12 amino acids. CDR1 is LGHNT, CDR2 FRNRAP, per germline. CDR3 loop: CASQGGGTEAFF. The DNA for the CDR3 is TGTGCTAGCCAGGGAGGGGGGACTGAAGCTTTCTTT.

In its sample, this clone was seen a few times. The rearrangement links TRBV15 to TRBJ1-3; 7 bases agree with TRBD1. After removal of 3 bases from V and 3 bases from J, the junction contained 2 bases not matched to a gene. Germline lookup yields CDR1 LNHNV and CDR2 YYDKDF (reference sequence). The CDR3 runs 14 residues. The CDR3 region is CATSSDRDGNTIYF. The CDR3 bases are TGTGCCACCAGCAGTGACAGGGATGGAAACACCATATATTTT.

This clone has only a few counts. This chain uses TRBV5-1 with TRBJ2-1; perhaps TRBD1 as D (6 bases). Germline-derived CDR1 and CDR2 are SGHRS and YFSETQ. The CDR3 loop spans 14 amino acids. Trimming cost V 4 bases and J 7 bases, with 15 bases left between them. In nucleotides, the CDR3 is TGCGCCAGCAGCACAGACAGGCCGGGAAATGAGCAGTTCTTC. Translated, it gives CASSTDRPGNEQFF.

This clone was observed a few times. The chain carries TRBV19 and TRBJ1-2; D may be TRBD1 (6 bases). Germline V gives CDR1 LNHDA, CDR2 SQIVND (reference sequence). CDR3 length equals 13 residues. The germline V and J ends were trimmed by 5 bases and 5 bases, with 12 bases remaining between them. The CDR3 nucleotides are TGTGCCAGTAGTCCGGACAGAGGATATGGCTACACCTTC. It yields the protein CASSPDRGYGYTF.

This rearrangement joins TRBV30 to TRBJ2-7; weak D call: TRBD1 (5 bases). Per the germline V gene, CDR1 is GTSNPN and CDR2 is SVGIG (reference sequence). The CDR3 loop spans 14 amino acids. V lost 3 bases, J lost 2 bases, and 14 bases lay in between. The CDR3 protein is CAWRPDTSTYEQYF. Written as DNA, the CDR3 is TGTGCCTGGAGACCGGACACGTCAACCTACGAGCAGTACTTC.

The J gene is TRBJ2-7, the V gene TRBV5-1, with no clear D. Trimming removed 0 bases from V and 3 bases from J, with 13 bases in between. CDR3 length: 15 residues. CDR1 and CDR2 from the germline V gene are SGHRS and YFSETQ. The CDR3 region has the DNA TGCGCCAGCAGCTTGGCCTCAGGTTCGGACTACGAGCAGTACTTC. Protein sequence: CASSLASGSDYEQYF.

This clone has a handful of counts. The genes are TRBV4-1 and TRBJ2-6; 8 bases align to TRBD1. The trim removed 1 base at V and 8 bases at J, leaving 10 bases unmatched. The CDR3 has 17 amino acids. Germline V gene lookup returns CDR1 MGHRA and CDR2 YSYEKL. CDR3 protein: CASSQARRQGLSNVLTF. DNA of the CDR3: TGCGCCAGCAGCCAAGCGAGGAGACAGGGGTTATCCAACGTCCTGACTTTC.